Below, 4 T cell receptor beta chains from the same sample are listed, as sequenced in a study of TIL therapy for anti-PD-1-resistant metastatic lung cancer. Time point denoted: pre-treatment sample, taken before nivolumab and TIL therapy. The libraries were made with immunoSEQ v3. Only in-frame clones appear in the TCRdb table, and some are missing; sequencing was by immunoSEQ multiplex PCR. The top ten clones hold roughly 7% of a sample with about 60,000 clones, 55% to 70% of them seen once. The source was blood, collected at baseline. These receptors were taken from a person between 25 and 79 years old with non-small cell lung cancer.

The gene calls are TRBV6-5 and TRBJ2-7; D remains unclear. Trimming removed 1 base at V and 2 bases at J, with 12 bases between. The V gene's germline CDR1 is MNHEY and CDR2 SVGAGI. The CDR3 length is 15 residues. The CDR3 DNA reads TGTGCCAGCAGTTACTACGGCAGGTCTACCTACGAGCAGTACTTC. This sequence encodes CASSYYGRSTYEQYF.

CDR3 in amino acids: CASSVATAGRPQYF. In DNA form, the CDR3 reads TGTGCCAGCAGCGTAGCCACGGCAGGGCGACCCCAGTACTTC. The rearrangement links TRBV9 to TRBJ2-7; D perhaps matches TRBD1 (5 bases). Germline CDR1 is SGDLS and CDR2 is YYNGEE. The CDR3 loop spans 14 amino acids. Trimming took 0 bases from V and 10 from J, leaving 17 bases between them.

The chain employs TRBV9 and TRBJ1-5; D unclear. The CDR3 consists of 15 residues. Looked up from germline, CDR1 is SGDLS and CDR2 is YYNGEE. The V end was cut by 2 bases, the J end by 1 base, with 10 bases between. CDR3 nucleotides: TGTGCCAGCAGCGTTGAAGGGAACAGCAATCAGCCCCAGCATTTT. Translation gives CASSVEGNSNQPQHF.

V and J are TRBV27 and TRBJ2-2, with D unclear. CDR1 is MNHEY and CDR2 is SMNVEV in the germline V gene (reference sequence). The CDR3 extends over 15 amino acids. Trimming left V 0 bases short and J 4 bases short, with 9 bases between. The CDR3 nucleotides read TGTGCCAGCAGTTTATCGCCCGTCTCCACCGGGGAGCTGTTTTTT. This translates into CASSLSPVSTGELFF.